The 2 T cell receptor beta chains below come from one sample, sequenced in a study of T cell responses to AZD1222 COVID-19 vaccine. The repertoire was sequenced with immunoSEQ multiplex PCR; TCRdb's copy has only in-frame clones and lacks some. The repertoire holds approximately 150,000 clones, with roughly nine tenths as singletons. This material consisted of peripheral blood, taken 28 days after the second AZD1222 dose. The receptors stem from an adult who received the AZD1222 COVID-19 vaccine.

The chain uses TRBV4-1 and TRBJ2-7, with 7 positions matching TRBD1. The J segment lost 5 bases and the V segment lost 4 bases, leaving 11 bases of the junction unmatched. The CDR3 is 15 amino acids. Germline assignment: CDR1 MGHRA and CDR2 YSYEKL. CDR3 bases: TGCGCCAGCAGCCGGGACAGAATAGATTGGGACGAGCAGTACTTC. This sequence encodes CASSRDRIDWDEQYF.

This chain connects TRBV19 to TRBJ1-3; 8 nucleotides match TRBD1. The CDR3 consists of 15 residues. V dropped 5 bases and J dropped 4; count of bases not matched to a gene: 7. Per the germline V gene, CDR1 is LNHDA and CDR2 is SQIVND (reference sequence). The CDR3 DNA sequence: TGTGCCAGTAGTCCCCGGACAGGGCAAGGAAACACCATATATTTT. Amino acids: CASSPRTGQGNTIYF.